This TCR beta chain was recorded in a study of blood T cell repertoires in COVID-19. The wider study: COVID-19 samples, acute and convalescent, were from the United States, Italy and Spain.

CDR1 and CDR2 (germline): MGHRA, YSYEKL. V was pared by 0 bases and J by 7 bases, with 15 bases between. This CDR3 is 15 amino acids long. Authors' processing steps: Estimates of nucleated cell counts were drawn from the amplification of reference gene primers. Assay used: immunoSEQ multiplex PCR; TCRdb lists only in-frame clones, some missing. V, J and clone size are taken as reported in that table, and D and trimming were inferred from the DNA itself. The sample has approximately 150,000 clones; 79% are singletons. The specimen was peripheral blood. The chain carries TRBV4-1 and TRBJ1-2; D is possibly TRBD1 (5 bases). The receptor comes from a woman aged 55-75 years with COVID-19, enrolled during active disease. The CDR3 DNA sequence: TGCGCCAGCAGCCAAGAACGCGGCAGGGTGGGTGGCTACACCTTC. This codes for CASSQERGRVGGYTF.